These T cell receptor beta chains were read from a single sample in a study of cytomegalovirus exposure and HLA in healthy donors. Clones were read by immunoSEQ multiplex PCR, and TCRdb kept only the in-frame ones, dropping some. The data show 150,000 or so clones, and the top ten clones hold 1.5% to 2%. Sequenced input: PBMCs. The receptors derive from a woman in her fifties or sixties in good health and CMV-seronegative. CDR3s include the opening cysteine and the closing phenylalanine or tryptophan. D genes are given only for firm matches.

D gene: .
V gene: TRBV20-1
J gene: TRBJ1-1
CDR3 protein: CSAPLEVEAFF
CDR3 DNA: TGCAGTGCGCCCCTGGAGGTTGAAGCTTTCTTT

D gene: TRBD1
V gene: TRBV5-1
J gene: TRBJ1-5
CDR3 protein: CASSLGGDRFDQPQHF
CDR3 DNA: TGCGCCAGCAGCTTGGGGGGGGACAGATTTGATCAGCCCCAGCATTTT

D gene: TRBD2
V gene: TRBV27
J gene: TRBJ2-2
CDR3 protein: CASSIRGGGTGELFF
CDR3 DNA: TGTGCCAGCAGTATACGGGGGGGTGGCACCGGGGAGCTGTTTTTT

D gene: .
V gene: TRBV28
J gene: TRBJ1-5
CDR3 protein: CASSYPGQPNQPQHF
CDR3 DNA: TGTGCCAGCAGTTATCCTGGACAACCGAATCAGCCCCAGCATTTT

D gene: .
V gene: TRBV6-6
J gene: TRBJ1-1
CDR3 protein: CASGGLGTEAFF
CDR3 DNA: TGTGCCAGCGGGGGCCTGGGCACTGAAGCTTTCTTT

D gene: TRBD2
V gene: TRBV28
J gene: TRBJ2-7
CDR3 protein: CASSYSGTSGAYEQYF
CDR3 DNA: TGTGCCAGCAGTTATTCCGGGACTAGCGGCGCCTACGAGCAGTACTTC

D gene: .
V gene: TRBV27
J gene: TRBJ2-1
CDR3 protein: CASSPSSSTGLDEQFF
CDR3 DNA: TGTGCCAGCAGTCCCTCTTCCTCTACAGGGTTAGATGAGCAGTTCTTC

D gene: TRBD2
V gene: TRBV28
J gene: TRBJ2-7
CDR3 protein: CASSSTGGWEREYEQYF
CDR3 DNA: TGTGCCAGCAGTTCGACAGGTGGGTGGGAGCGGGAGTACGAGCAGTACTTC

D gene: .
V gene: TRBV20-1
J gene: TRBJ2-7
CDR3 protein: CSAQDRYEQYF
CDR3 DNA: TGCAGTGCTCAAGACAGATACGAGCAGTACTTC

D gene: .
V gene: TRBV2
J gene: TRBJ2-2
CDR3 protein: CASTAEDTGELFF
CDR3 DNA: TGTGCCAGCACCGCGGAGGACACCGGGGAGCTGTTTTTT

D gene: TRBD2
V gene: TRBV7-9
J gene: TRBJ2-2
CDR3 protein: CASSLVGGSLTNTGELFF
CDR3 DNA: TGTGCCAGCAGCTTAGTCGGGGGGTCACTTACGAACACCGGGGAGCTGTTTTTT

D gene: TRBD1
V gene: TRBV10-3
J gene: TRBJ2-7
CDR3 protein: CAIKYDRGFYEQYF
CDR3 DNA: TGTGCCATCAAGTACGACAGGGGTTTTTACGAGCAGTACTTC

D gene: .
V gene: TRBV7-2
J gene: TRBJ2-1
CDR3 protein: CASSLRGVGNEQFF
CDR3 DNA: TGTGCCAGCAGCTTACGCGGGGTGGGGAATGAGCAGTTCTTC